These 25 T cell receptor beta chains originate from one sample sequenced in a study of T cell clonotyping in hematopoietic cell transplantation. This sample's time point: recipient sample about 28 days before transplant, after cytoreduction. Using immunoSEQ multiplex PCR, the repertoire was profiled, and TCRdb retains in-frame clones only, with some absent. The sample contains tens of thousands of clones, about four fifths of which appear only once. The sample consisted of peripheral blood mononuclear cells, taken before stem cell transplant. These receptors were taken from a man aged 55 to 70 with myelodysplastic syndrome. Some clones in this sample may be carry-over from other donors' samples.

The chain is built from TRBV5-1 and TRBJ2-2, with TRBD2 matching over 7 bases. Trimming cost V 5 bases and J 5 bases; bases outside gene matches: 3. CDR1 is SGHRS, CDR2 YFSETQ, per germline. CDR3 length: 13 residues. CDR3 protein: CASSGGGTGELFF. The CDR3 region has the DNA TGCGCCAGCAGTGGCGGGGGAACCGGGGAGCTGTTTTTT.

J is TRBJ2-3 and V is TRBV10-2; D unclear. Germline CDR1 and CDR2: WSHSY and SAAADI. The CDR3 contains 13 residues. Trimming removed 3 bases at V and 1 base at J, with 5 bases between. The CDR3 here is CASSDLGTDTQYF. For the CDR3, the DNA is TGCGCCAGCAGTGACCTAGGCACAGATACGCAGTATTTT.

The rearrangement uses TRBV10-2 and TRBJ1-5, with no clear D. The CDR3 length is 15 residues. The V end was cut by 0 bases, the J end by 4 bases, with 10 bases between. Germline loops: CDR1 WSHSY, CDR2 SAAADI. The CDR3 sequence is CASSESSPTNQPQHF. CDR3 nucleotides: TGCGCCAGCAGTGAGTCGTCACCTACTAATCAGCCCCAGCATTTT.

The chain links TRBV5-4 to TRBJ2-5, with 9 bases fitting TRBD1. Germline-derived CDR1 and CDR2 are SGHNT and YYREEE (reference sequence). V lost 0 bases and J lost 5; bases outside the gene matches: 2. The CDR3 has 14 residues. The CDR3 coding sequence is TGTGCCAGCAGCTTGGGGGACAGGGTCGAGACCCAGTACTTC. Translated, it gives CASSLGDRVETQYF.

The genes are TRBV19 and TRBJ1-2, with a tentative D call TRBD1 (5 bases). CDR1 LNHDA and CDR2 SQIVND come from the germline V gene (reference sequence). The V end lost 3 bases, the J end lost 3 bases, and 11 bases lay between the germline ends. The CDR3 contains 14 residues. CDR3 protein: CASSISGIHYGYTF. DNA for the CDR3: TGTGCCAGTAGTATCTCAGGGATCCACTATGGCTACACCTTC. The full variable domain, with the rest looked up from reference TRBV19 and TRBJ1-2, is DGGITQSPKYLFRKEGQNVTLSCEQNLNHDAMYWYRQDPGQGLRLIYYSQIVNDFQKGDIAEGYSVSREKKESFPLTVTSAQKNPTAFYLCASSISGIHYGYTFGSGTRLTVV.

The rearrangement joins TRBV4-2 to TRBJ2-7, with D unresolved. The length of the CDR3 is 14 residues. Between the trimmed V and J ends, which lost 0 bases and 2 bases, there was a span of 8 bases. CDR1 is LGHNA and CDR2 is YNFKEQ in the germline V gene. This chain's CDR3 is CASSQDVVAYEQYF. Here the CDR3 DNA reads TGTGCCAGCAGCCAAGACGTGGTCGCCTACGAGCAGTACTTC.

This CDR3 is CASTFRQAGSPLHF. In DNA form, the CDR3 reads TGTGCCAGTACTTTTCGACAGGCCGGTTCACCCCTCCACTTT. The chain recombines TRBV19 with TRBJ1-6; D is perhaps TRBD1 (6 bases). With 7 bases removed from V and 9 bases from J, the gap between germline ends came to 16 bases. The CDR3 has 14 residues. Germline values: CDR1 LNHDA, CDR2 SQIVND (reference sequence).

The chain joins TRBV9 to TRBJ2-2, with a tentative D call TRBD1 (5 bases). V shed 5 bases and J shed 3 bases, with 11 bases lying between them. CDR1 SGDLS and CDR2 YYNGEE come from the germline V gene. This CDR3 is built from 14 residues. This CDR3 is CASRGRGDTGELFF. The CDR3 region has the DNA TGTGCCAGCAGAGGAAGGGGTGACACCGGGGAGCTGTTTTTT.

The V gene is TRBV5-8, the J gene TRBJ1-6; D remains ambiguous. CDR1 and CDR2 from the germline V gene are SGHTS and YDEGEE. The CDR3 loop spans 16 amino acids. The V end was cut by 7 bases, the J end by 0 bases, with 14 bases between. The CDR3 DNA reads as TGTGCCAGCCCCTCACGGGCCAGCTCCTATAATTCACCCCTCCACTTT. Protein product: CASPSRASSYNSPLHF.

This chain uses TRBV4-3 with TRBJ1-1, with 7 bases identical to TRBD1. This CDR3 has 15 amino acids. In germline, CDR1 is LGHNA, CDR2 YSLEER. V dropped 2 bases and J dropped 4; count of bases not matched to a gene: 7. CDR3 residues: CASSQTGAESTEAFF. The CDR3 region has the DNA TGCGCCAGCAGCCAAACAGGGGCGGAAAGCACTGAAGCTTTCTTT.

This clone turned up a few times. The chain has TRBV2 and TRBJ1-1, with D unresolved. Germline loops: CDR1 SNHLY, CDR2 FYNNEI. V lost 7 bases and J lost 1, with 10 bases in between. This CDR3 comprises 13 residues. CDR3 sequence reads: CASNAEQNTEAFF. CDR3 in DNA: TGTGCCAGCAACGCGGAACAGAACACTGAAGCTTTCTTT.

The chain is built from TRBV9 and TRBJ2-5, with D possibly being TRBD2 (5 bases). Germline CDR1 and CDR2: SGDLS and YYNGEE. Trimming removed 0 bases at V and 2 bases at J, with 11 bases between. This CDR3 has 15 residues. For the CDR3, the DNA is TGTGCCAGCAGCGTAGCTCCGCGGGTACAAGAGACCCAGTACTTC. Its translation is CASSVAPRVQETQYF.

This clone has only a few counts. The V and J genes are TRBV19 and TRBJ1-2; D is perhaps TRBD1 (5 bases). This CDR3 is 16 amino acids long. The V end was cut by 3 bases, the J end by 4 bases, with 18 bases between. Germline assignment: CDR1 LNHDA and CDR2 SQIVND (reference sequence). CDR3 in DNA: TGTGCCAGTAGTATGATCCTGGGGGTATCGGGCTATGGCTACACCTTC. It encodes CASSMILGVSGYGYTF. The whole variable domain, filled in from reference TRBV19 and TRBJ1-2, reads DGGITQSPKYLFRKEGQNVTLSCEQNLNHDAMYWYRQDPGQGLRLIYYSQIVNDFQKGDIAEGYSVSREKKESFPLTVTSAQKNPTAFYLCASSMILGVSGYGYTFGSGTRLTVV.

The chain carries TRBV2 and TRBJ2-2, with 8 bases fitting TRBD2. Germline V gene lookup returns CDR1 SNHLY and CDR2 FYNNEI. The V and J ends lost 4 bases and 11 bases, in that order; junction bases with no gene match: 12. The CDR3 is 15 amino acids. The CDR3 nucleotides are TGTGCCAGCAGTGTATCGGGTCGGGGGGGAAACGAGCTGTTTTTT. It encodes CASSVSGRGGNELFF.

This chain links TRBV7-2 with TRBJ2-7; the match to TRBD2 covers 9 bases. CDR3 length: 15 amino acids. Per the germline V gene, CDR1 is SGHTA and CDR2 is FQGNSA. The trim removed 3 bases at V and 1 base at J, leaving 4 bases unmatched. CDR3 in amino acids: CASSFLAGTSYEQYF. The CDR3 DNA reads as TGTGCCAGCAGCTTTCTAGCGGGGACTTCCTACGAGCAGTACTTC.

The V call is TRBV10-3, the J call TRBJ2-2; D is tentatively TRBD1 or TRBD2 (5 bases each). V lost 2 bases and J 1 base, leaving 11 bases between the germline ends. The germline V gene encodes CDR1 ENHRY and CDR2 SYGVKD. The CDR3 consists of 16 residues. The chain's CDR3 is CAISEAGTQNTGELFF. CDR3 nucleotide sequence: TGTGCCATCAGTGAGGCCGGGACCCAGAACACCGGGGAGCTGTTTTTT.

This chain connects TRBV7-2 to TRBJ2-7; 7 bases agree with TRBD1. Germline-derived CDR1 and CDR2 are SGHTA and FQGNSA. V was pared by 5 bases and J by 5 bases, with 6 bases of the junction left unmatched. The CDR3 is 13 residues long. The CDR3 DNA sequence: TGTGCCAGCAGCCCCTCGACAGGGAACGAGCAGTACTTC. As protein: CASSPSTGNEQYF.

The V call is TRBV4-3, the J call TRBJ1-2; D gene uncertain. There are 16 residues in the CDR3. Germline V lookup: CDR1 LGHNA, CDR2 YSLEER. The V and J ends lost 0 bases and 8 bases respectively, with 19 bases between them. For the CDR3, the DNA is TGCGCCAGCAGCCAAGACTTGAAGCCCCGTAGCAGCGGCTACACCTTC. It specifies CASSQDLKPRSSGYTF.

The chain uses TRBV7-2 and TRBJ2-3; 7 positions agree with TRBD2. Germline loops: CDR1 SGHTA, CDR2 FQGNSA. The CDR3 spans 15 residues. V was clipped by 0 bases and J by 5 bases; unmatched bases: 5. CDR3 region: CASSLAGGGVDTQYF. CDR3 sequence (DNA): TGTGCCAGCAGCTTAGCGGGCGGGGGAGTAGATACGCAGTATTTT.

The V gene is TRBV27, the J gene TRBJ2-3; unclear D gene. Trimming removed 2 bases from V and 2 bases from J, with 23 bases in between. CDR1 is MNHEY, CDR2 SMNVEV, per germline (reference sequence). The CDR3 length is 19 residues. CDR3 region: CASSLRTPYLGGPTDTQYF. DNA of the CDR3: TGTGCCAGCAGTTTAAGGACCCCTTACCTGGGCGGCCCCACAGATACGCAGTATTTT.

This clone was recorded only once. The J gene is TRBJ1-5, the V gene TRBV19; no definite D call. The V and J ends lost 6 bases and 0 bases respectively, with 12 bases between them. CDR3 size: 15 residues. The V gene's germline CDR1 is LNHDA and CDR2 SQIVND (reference sequence). The CDR3 region is CASRLESYSNQPQHF. CDR3 in DNA: TGTGCCAGTAGGTTAGAAAGTTATAGCAATCAGCCCCAGCATTTT.

The chain combines TRBV7-2 with TRBJ1-6; TRBD1 is a possible D gene (5 bases). This CDR3 spans 18 amino acids. The ends were cut back, 2 bases at V and 0 bases at J, with 14 bases in the middle. Looked up from germline, CDR1 is SGHTA and CDR2 is FQGNSA. CDR3 protein: CASSLLGPQSSYNSPLHF. CDR3 bases: TGTGCCAGCAGCTTATTGGGGCCTCAGAGCTCCTATAATTCACCCCTCCACTTT. The complete variable domain, with remaining parts taken from reference TRBV7-2 and TRBJ1-6, reads GAGVSQSPSNKVTEKGKDVELRCDPISGHTALYWYRQSLGQGLEFLIYFQGNSAPDKSGLPSDRFSAERTGGSVSTLTIQRTQQEDSAVYLCASSLLGPQSSYNSPLHFGNGTRLTVT.

V usage is TRBV27 and J usage is TRBJ2-5; weak D call: TRBD1 (7 bases). The V and J ends lost 5 bases and 5 bases respectively, with 15 bases between them. The CDR3 extends over 14 amino acids. Germline loops: CDR1 MNHEY, CDR2 SMNVEV (reference sequence). The CDR3 loop reads CASSARGARETQYF. The CDR3 DNA reads TGTGCCAGCAGTGCCAGGGGGGCCCGGGAGACCCAGTACTTC.

The chain combines TRBV5-1 with TRBJ2-5; the D is unclear. Trimming shortened V by 0 bases and J by 5 bases, and 8 bases separated the two germline ends. This CDR3 has 13 amino acids. Looked up from germline, CDR1 is SGHRS and CDR2 is YFSETQ. CDR3 DNA: TGCGCCAGCAGCTTGGAGGGTTTGGAGACCCAGTACTTC. Amino acids: CASSLEGLETQYF.

V is TRBV6-6 and J is TRBJ2-7, with D perhaps being TRBD1 or TRBD2 (7 bases each). Germline lookup yields CDR1 MNHNY and CDR2 SVGAGI (reference sequence). Trimming stripped 0 bases from V and 3 bases from J, with 12 bases between. The CDR3 has 15 amino acids. CDR3 protein: CASSYSTGTNYEQYF. In DNA, the CDR3 is TGTGCCAGCAGTTACTCGACAGGGACTAACTACGAGCAGTACTTC.